A single T cell receptor beta chain is shown here with its context. From germline, CDR1 is SGHTA and CDR2 FQGNSA. The CDR3 has 17 amino acids. J gave up 1 base and V 0 bases, and 5 bases lay outside the gene matches. Seattle participants joined during active infection and were tracked over time. These data are taken from a study of blood T cell repertoires in COVID-19. Sequencing was performed with immunoSEQ multiplex PCR; in TCRdb, only in-frame clones are kept and a portion is missing. The sample holds 350,000 to 400,000 clones; roughly 90% are singletons and the top ten take around 3%. The genes are TRBV7-2 and TRBJ2-1, with 8 bases that match TRBD2. This TCR derives from a young woman with COVID-19, enrolled during active disease. The sample comprised peripheral blood. The CDR3 is CASSLAGTSQSYNEQFF. The DNA of the CDR3 is TGTGCCAGCAGCTTAGCCGGGACTAGTCAGTCCTACAATGAGCAGTTCTTC.